The T cell receptor (beta chain) under discussion was sequenced for a study of response to subunit inactivated influenza vaccine. TCRdb fed the RT-PCR reads into MiXCR, producing one record per CDR3 protein. The sample includes roughly 500,000 distinct CDR3 sequences, 16% of them seen just once. The study, taken as a whole, reports: Authors suggested that a seasonal influenza vaccination recruits few new T cells each time.

This CDR3 is 15 amino acids long. V was shortened by 4 bases and J by 0 bases, with 11 bases between the two germline ends. Germline V lookup: CDR1 SGHTS, CDR2 YDEGEE. This clonotype was observed many times. What it recognizes is unknown. The genes are TRBV5-8 and TRBJ1-5, with a weak D call TRBD1 (5 bases). Here the sequenced sample was CD4+ T cells sorted from PBMCs, taken 23 to 25 months after vaccination. The TCR comes from a man aged 50-75 years who received an inactivated influenza vaccine. The CDR3 coding sequence is TGTGCCAGCAGCCAAGGGGATTATAGCAATCAGCCCCAGCATTTT. This translates into CASSQGDYSNQPQHF.